These 13 T cell receptor beta chains came from one sample sequenced in a study of identical twins. A single record per CDR3 protein comes from TCRdb applying MiXCR to the 5' RACE reads. Altogether around 370,000 distinct CDR3 sequences are present, about 9% being singletons, with the ten largest covering over 7%. The sample was naive T cells sorted from blood. These receptors originate from a woman aged 45 to 65 in good health.

The chain has TRBV15 and TRBJ1-5; D uncertain. This CDR3 comprises 17 residues. Germline V gene lookup returns CDR1 LNHNV and CDR2 YYDKDF (reference sequence). V was trimmed by 3 bases and J by 4 bases, leaving 19 bases between them. The CDR3 DNA reads as TGTGCCACCAGCAGTGAGACGCTTCAACAAATTAATCAGCCCCAGCATTTT. Translating gives CATSSETLQQINQPQHF.

There are many counts of this clonotype. CDR3 bases: TGTGCCTGGGACTTTGAAAACGAGGCTTTCTTT. It is translated as CAWDFENEAFF. The chain recombines TRBV30 with TRBJ1-1; no definite D call. Germline V gene data show CDR1 as GTSNPN and CDR2 as SVGIG (reference sequence). V lost 5 bases to trimming and J lost 11 bases, with 15 bases between them. CDR3 length equals 11 residues.

The V gene is TRBV10-3, the J gene TRBJ2-1; 9 nucleotides agree with TRBD2. The CDR3 is made up of 15 amino acids. Germline lookup yields CDR1 ENHRY and CDR2 SYGVKD. J gave up 6 bases and V 3 bases, and 6 bases lay outside the gene matches. CDR3 amino acids: CAISDSGSAGNEQFF. The CDR3 bases are TGTGCCATCAGTGATAGCGGGAGTGCGGGCAATGAGCAGTTCTTC.

A few counts support this clonotype. This chain joins TRBV29-1 and TRBJ2-5; 9 nucleotides align to TRBD1. Per the germline V gene, CDR1 is SQVTM and CDR2 is ANQGSEA. This CDR3 is 13 amino acids long. V shed 8 bases and J 5 bases; nucleotides not matched to a gene: 9. The CDR3 spells CSFPGQGLETQYF. The CDR3 bases are TGCAGCTTCCCGGGACAGGGATTGGAGACCCAGTACTTC.

This clonotype was detected ten times or more. CDR3 region: CSARETRGYTF. The CDR3 DNA is TGCAGTGCTAGAGAGACAAGGGGCTACACCTTC. The genes are TRBV20-1 and TRBJ1-2; D is undetermined. Trimming left V 0 bases short and J 8 bases short, with 7 bases between. The CDR3 length is 11 residues. CDR1 is DFQATT, CDR2 SNEGSKA, per germline (reference sequence).

The rearrangement uses TRBV7-8 and TRBJ1-4; D not certain. Germline V CDR1 and CDR2: SGHVS, FQNEAQ. The V gene lost 4 bases and the J gene lost 3 bases, with 12 bases spanning the gap. There are 15 residues in the CDR3. Written as DNA, the CDR3 is TGTGCCAGCAGCTCGGACCCTGGAGCTAATGAAAAACTGTTTTTT. It encodes CASSSDPGANEKLFF.

This clonotype came up a few times. The chain carries TRBV7-3 and TRBJ1-3; D is undetermined. V lost 5 bases to trimming and J lost 0 bases, with 14 bases between them. The CDR3 covers 16 residues. The germline V gene has CDR1 SGHTA and CDR2 FQGTGA. This CDR3 reads CASSPGLTISGNTIYF. CDR3 bases: TGTGCCAGCAGCCCAGGACTAACGATCTCTGGAAACACCATATATTTT.

The sample holds many counts of this clonotype. The chain has TRBV7-9 and TRBJ2-7; D tentatively reads TRBD1 or TRBD2 (7 bases each). Trimming shortened V by 0 bases and J by 2 bases, and 17 bases separated the two germline ends. Germline V gives CDR1 SEHNR, CDR2 FQNEAQ (reference sequence). The CDR3 is made up of 17 amino acids. The CDR3: CASSLALGGTAPYEQYV. The CDR3 DNA sequence: TGTGCCAGCAGCTTAGCGCTGGGGGGGACAGCCCCCTACGAGCAGTACGTC.

The chain links TRBV12-3 or TRBV12-4 to TRBJ2-5; D might be TRBD1 (5 bases). V was pared by 3 bases and J by 2 bases, with 10 bases between. This CDR3 has 14 residues. The CDR3 nucleotides are TGTGCCAGCAGTTTTGAGACAGTTCAAGAGACCCAGTACTTC. Its translation is CASSFETVQETQYF.

This clonotype has more than one count but fewer than ten. The rearrangement uses TRBV7-6 and TRBJ2-3, with 7 bases that match TRBD1. J lost 1 base, V lost 4 bases, and 8 bases had no gene match. Germline V gene lookup returns CDR1 SGHVS and CDR2 FNYEAQ. The CDR3 covers 16 residues. CDR3 residues: CASSSPDRTRTDTQYF. The CDR3 DNA reads as TGTGCCAGCAGCTCCCCGGACAGGACCCGCACAGATACGCAGTATTTT.

The chain has TRBV20-1 and TRBJ2-3; 7 nucleotides line up with TRBD1. This CDR3 has 14 amino acids. Germline assignment: CDR1 DFQATT and CDR2 SNEGSKA (reference sequence). The trim removed 6 bases at V and 1 base at J, leaving 7 bases unmatched. In DNA, the CDR3 is TGCAGTGCCAATGACAGGGCCCGCACAGATACGCAGTATTTT. As protein: CSANDRARTDTQYF.

In this sample, this clonotype turned up many times. The chain carries TRBV10-3 and TRBJ2-5; 13 bases fit TRBD2. Germline V gives CDR1 ENHRY, CDR2 SYGVKD. The trim removed 7 bases at V and 2 bases at J, leaving 7 bases unmatched. The CDR3 is made up of 16 amino acids. The CDR3 region is CAIKRGLAGLQETQYF. The CDR3 bases are TGTGCCATCAAGAGGGGACTAGCGGGGTTACAAGAGACCCAGTACTTC.

The table lists this clonotype with many counts. This sequence joins TRBV29-1 and TRBJ2-7, with D perhaps matching TRBD1 (6 bases). The germline V gene has CDR1 SQVTM and CDR2 ANQGSEA. The length of the CDR3 is 13 residues. Trimming shortened V by 3 bases and J by 5 bases, and 14 bases separated the two germline ends. The CDR3 nucleotides are TGCAGCGTTGATACTACAGGGCTAGACGAGCAGTACTTC. It yields the protein CSVDTTGLDEQYF.